This T cell receptor beta chain was sequenced during a study of blood T cell repertoires in COVID-19. In the study overall: Researchers got acute and convalescent COVID-19 samples from the United States, Italy and Spain.

This clone was seen just once. Trimming removed 6 bases from V and 0 bases from J, with 9 bases in between. The germline CDR1 and CDR2 sequences are MNHEY and SVGAGI. The CDR3 is 14 residues long. The repertoire was sequenced with immunoSEQ multiplex PCR; TCRdb's copy has only in-frame clones and lacks some. The profile shows under 70,000 clones, roughly 70% of them singletons. The chain is built from TRBV6-5 and TRBJ1-3, with unresolved D. Sequencing input: peripheral blood. This clonotype was obtained from a woman between 65 and 79 years old with acute or convalescent COVID-19. In DNA, the CDR3 is TGTGCCAGCAGCTTTTCCGGCTCTGGAAACACCATATATTTT. Protein: CASSFSGSGNTIYF.